One and the same sample provided the 24 T cell receptor beta chains below, sequenced in a study of cytomegalovirus exposure and HLA in healthy donors. Here immunoSEQ multiplex PCR was the method, and the copy in TCRdb shows in-frame clones only, minus some. The table has about 160,000 clones, roughly nine tenths seen once. The specimen sequenced was PBMCs. Source of these receptors: a man aged 18 to 29 in good health and CMV-seropositive.

The chain links TRBV5-1 to TRBJ2-1; D call uncertain. Per the germline V gene, CDR1 is SGHRS and CDR2 is YFSETQ. Trimming pared 0 bases from V and 4 bases from J, leaving 5 bases between. The CDR3 runs to 13 residues. CDR3 coding DNA: TGCGCCAGCAGCTTGGGAGAATACAATGAGCAGTTCTTC. It yields the protein CASSLGEYNEQFF.

The chain recombines TRBV6-1 with TRBJ1-5, with D unclear. Germline CDR1 is MNHNS and CDR2 is SASEGT. The V end was cut by 4 bases, the J end by 7 bases, with 11 bases between. This CDR3 region has 13 residues. The CDR3, as DNA: TGTGCCAGCAGTGGAAGGAGTGGGCAGCCCCAGCATTTT. This sequence encodes CASSGRSGQPQHF.

The rearrangement joins TRBV4-1 to TRBJ1-1; 9 bases align to TRBD1. Germline V gives CDR1 MGHRA, CDR2 YSYEKL. This CDR3 has 15 residues. Unmatched junction bases numbered 11, after V lost 4 bases and J lost 8 bases. The CDR3, as DNA: TGCGCCAGCAGCCCGTACGGGACAGGGCCGGGGGAAGCTTTCTTT. Translating it yields CASSPYGTGPGEAFF.

This clone was recorded once. The chain uses TRBV7-6 and TRBJ2-3; 11 bases are a match to TRBD2. In germline, CDR1 is SGHVS, CDR2 FNYEAQ. The CDR3 consists of 16 residues. V gave up 4 bases and J gave up 2 bases; unmatched junction bases: 5. As DNA, the CDR3 is TGTGCCAGCAGCTCCGTAGCGGGAGGGTACACAGATACGCAGTATTTT. Protein sequence: CASSSVAGGYTDTQYF.

The rearrangement joins TRBV6-5 to TRBJ1-1, with unresolved D. Between the trimmed V and J ends, which lost 2 bases and 1 base, there was a span of 5 bases. Germline CDR1 is MNHEY and CDR2 is SVGAGI. There are 13 residues in the CDR3. The DNA of the CDR3 is TGTGCCAGCAGTTACCTTAGGAACACTGAAGCTTTCTTT. As protein: CASSYLRNTEAFF.

The chain links TRBV10-3 to TRBJ2-7, with TRBD2 as a possible D gene (6 bases). V was trimmed by 2 bases and J by 9 bases, leaving 20 bases between them. The length of the CDR3 is 15 residues. In germline, CDR1 is ENHRY, CDR2 SYGVKD. The CDR3 nucleotides are TGTGCCATCAGTGAGGCCCGGGAGCCGAGCATGAGGCAGTACTTC. It encodes CAISEAREPSMRQYF.

This chain uses TRBV7-2 with TRBJ2-7, with 14 bases matching TRBD2. The V gene's germline CDR1 is SGHTA and CDR2 FQGNSA. The ends lost 5 bases at V and 2 bases at J; junction bases unmatched: 5. The CDR3 spans 16 residues. CDR3 protein: CASSPPGLAGAYEQYF. The CDR3, as DNA: TGTGCCAGCAGCCCTCCGGGACTAGCGGGAGCCTACGAGCAGTACTTC.

This clone was recorded only once. This chain joins TRBV28 and TRBJ1-1, with D perhaps matching TRBD1 (6 bases). The CDR3 is 17 residues long. Germline values: CDR1 MDHEN, CDR2 SYDVKM. Between the trimmed V and J ends, which lost 6 bases and 4 bases, there was a span of 24 bases. CDR3 residues: CASSPLGSRQDSTEAFF. Here the CDR3 DNA reads TGTGCCAGCAGCCCCCTAGGGTCCAGACAGGACAGCACTGAAGCTTTCTTT.

This chain uses TRBV5-4 with TRBJ2-3; possibly TRBD2 for D (6 bases). Trimming took 3 bases from V and 5 from J, leaving 19 bases between them. There are 16 residues in the CDR3. Germline CDR1 reads SGHNT; CDR2 reads YYREEE (reference sequence). The CDR3 region has the DNA TGTGCCAGCAGCTGGGACGGGGGTTTACTACGAGATACGCAGTATTTT. Its protein is CASSWDGGLLRDTQYF.

This clone was observed once. The chain combines TRBV10-3 with TRBJ2-2; the D gene is possibly TRBD2 (6 bases). Trimming took off 0 bases at V and 5 bases at J, with 10 bases between the two ends. The CDR3 contains 15 residues. CDR1 ENHRY and CDR2 SYGVKD come from the germline V gene. The CDR3 spells CAISESGRGTGELFF. CDR3 coding DNA: TGTGCCATCAGTGAGTCCGGGAGAGGTACCGGGGAGCTGTTTTTT.

V usage is TRBV7-8 and J usage is TRBJ1-5; 7 bases map to TRBD1. The length of the CDR3 is 17 residues. After removal of 5 bases from V and 3 bases from J, the junction contained 13 bases not matched to a gene. Germline CDR1 and CDR2: SGHVS and FQNEAQ. The CDR3 loop reads CASSQFVLQGVNQPQHF. For the CDR3, the DNA is TGTGCCAGCAGCCAGTTTGTGTTGCAGGGGGTCAATCAGCCCCAGCATTTT.

This chain joins TRBV19 and TRBJ1-2; unclear D gene. This CDR3 is 13 amino acids long. Trimming shortened V by 6 bases and J by 5 bases, and 13 bases separated the two germline ends. Germline V gene lookup returns CDR1 LNHDA and CDR2 SQIVND (reference sequence). CDR3 bases: TGTGCCAGTAGCCTAGACGGCGGTTATGGCTACACCTTC. Translating it yields CASSLDGGYGYTF. The full variable domain, completed using reference TRBV19 and TRBJ1-2, is DGGITQSPKYLFRKEGQNVTLSCEQNLNHDAMYWYRQDPGQGLRLIYYSQIVNDFQKGDIAEGYSVSREKKESFPLTVTSAQKNPTAFYLCASSLDGGYGYTFGSGTRLTVV.

J is TRBJ2-3 and V is TRBV7-2, with 11 bases aligning to TRBD2. V shed 1 base, J shed 5 bases, and the junction held 5 bases outside the gene matches. CDR3 length equals 16 residues. The germline V gene encodes CDR1 SGHTA and CDR2 FQGNSA. The CDR3 loop is CASSLEATSGKDTQYF. In DNA, the CDR3 is TGTGCCAGCAGCTTAGAGGCGACTAGCGGGAAAGATACGCAGTATTTT.

V is TRBV4-1 and J is TRBJ2-7; TRBD1 agrees at 12 bases. With V trimmed by 3 bases and J by 4 bases, 7 bases remained unmatched. This CDR3 spans 16 amino acids. Germline CDR1 is MGHRA and CDR2 is YSYEKL. This chain's CDR3 is CASSQVPGQGAYEQYF. CDR3 in DNA: TGCGCCAGCAGCCAGGTACCGGGACAGGGGGCTTACGAGCAGTACTTC.

The chain combines TRBV20-1 with TRBJ2-7; D not resolved. In germline, CDR1 is DFQATT, CDR2 SNEGSKA (reference sequence). The CDR3 is 11 residues long. V was trimmed by 7 bases and J by 0 bases, leaving 7 bases between them. CDR3 DNA: TGCAGTGGGCTCGCCTCCTACGAGCAGTACTTC. It is translated as CSGLASYEQYF.

V usage is TRBV7-3 and J usage is TRBJ2-3, with a weak D call TRBD2 (5 bases). CDR1 is SGHTA, CDR2 FQGTGA, per germline. V was shortened by 0 bases and J by 4 bases, with 8 bases between the two germline ends. The CDR3 contains 14 residues. The CDR3 loop reads CASSLTSEADTQYF. In nucleotides, the CDR3 is TGTGCCAGCAGCTTAACTAGCGAGGCAGATACGCAGTATTTT.

The chain employs TRBV14 and TRBJ2-1, with a possible D match to TRBD2 (6 bases). This CDR3 comprises 15 residues. The germline V gene has CDR1 SGHDN and CDR2 FVKESK. V was cut by 5 bases and J by 0 bases, with 11 bases left in between. The CDR3: CASSGEDPSYNEQFF. CDR3 nucleotides: TGTGCCAGCAGCGGGGAGGATCCCTCCTACAATGAGCAGTTCTTC.

The rearrangement joins TRBV4-1 to TRBJ2-4, with D unresolved. CDR1 and CDR2 (germline): MGHRA, YSYEKL. With 2 bases removed from V and 7 bases from J, the gap between germline ends came to 12 bases. The CDR3 contains 14 residues. CDR3 in DNA: TGCGCCAGCAGCCAAAGTCGTTCGGGTAACATTCAGTACTTC. Translating gives CASSQSRSGNIQYF.

V usage is TRBV18 and J usage is TRBJ2-2; 10 nucleotides line up with TRBD2. The CDR3 runs to 17 residues. Germline V gene data show CDR1 as KGHSH and CDR2 as LQKENI. V lost 2 bases and J lost 6; bases outside the gene matches: 9. CDR3 region: CASSPKLAGDVSGELFF. The CDR3 coding sequence is TGTGCCAGCTCACCAAAGCTAGCGGGAGACGTCTCCGGGGAGCTGTTTTTT.

The chain recombines TRBV30 with TRBJ2-3; perhaps TRBD2 as D (5 bases). Trimming took 0 bases from V and 0 from J, leaving 16 bases between them. The germline V gene has CDR1 GTSNPN and CDR2 SVGIG (reference sequence). CDR3 length: 17 amino acids. The CDR3 DNA reads TGTGCCTGGAGTGTATCTCTAGACTACCCCAGCACAGATACGCAGTATTTT. This translates into CAWSVSLDYPSTDTQYF. The variable domain in full, completed from reference TRBV30 and TRBJ2-3, reads SQTIHQWPATLVQPVGSPLSLECTVEGTSNPNLYWYRQAAGRGLQLLFYSVGIGQISSEVPQNLSASRPQDRQFILSSKKLLLSDSGFYLCAWSVSLDYPSTDTQYFGPGTRLTVL.

The V call is TRBV18, the J call TRBJ2-7; 11 nucleotides align to TRBD2. From germline, CDR1 is KGHSH and CDR2 LQKENI. Trimming at V came to 2 bases and at J to 0 bases, leaving 3 bases not matched to a gene. The CDR3 is 16 residues long. CDR3 residues: CASSPTSGGSSYEQYF. The CDR3 region has the DNA TGTGCCAGCTCACCAACTAGCGGGGGAAGCTCCTACGAGCAGTACTTC.

The genes are TRBV5-4 and TRBJ1-2; the D is unclear. There are 16 residues in the CDR3. V was clipped by 2 bases and J by 5 bases, with 19 bases between them. Germline CDR1 reads SGHNT; CDR2 reads YYREEE (reference sequence). The CDR3 DNA follows: TGTGCCAGCAGCTTTGGTCGAGGGCTTGGGAGTTATGGCTACACCTTC. The encoded protein is CASSFGRGLGSYGYTF.

V is TRBV28 and J is TRBJ1-4; D not certain. CDR1 is MDHEN and CDR2 is SYDVKM in the germline V gene. This CDR3 contains 16 residues. Trimming took off 3 bases at V and 7 bases at J, with 18 bases between the two ends. CDR3 loop: CASSFYPADLSEKLFF. CDR3 DNA: TGTGCCAGCAGTTTTTACCCAGCGGACCTCTCTGAAAAACTGTTTTTT.

The chain recombines TRBV28 with TRBJ2-7; D not certain. The CDR3 is made up of 14 amino acids. V was clipped by 6 bases and J by 0 bases, with 12 bases between them. Germline V gives CDR1 MDHEN, CDR2 SYDVKM. CDR3 nucleotide sequence: TGTGCCAGCAGCCAGGTGGAACACTCCTACGAGCAGTACTTC. It codes for CASSQVEHSYEQYF.